A single sample gave rise to the 27 T cell receptor beta chains below, sequenced in a study of shared clonotypes between healthy human individuals (dated by TCRdb to 2020 to 2022). Receptor libraries were prepared by the immunoSEQ multiplex PCR assay. The table was pulled from immuneACCESS by TCRdb, which kept in-frame rearrangements only. Such tables lose some clones; where checked, under half of the loss comes from unresolved V genes, and the rest has no known cause. This sample gives about half a million clones in total; 70% to 80% of them show up just once. The biggest ten clones account for approximately 12% of the sample. The sample was PBMCs. The receptors originated from a woman in her forties in good health. Some clones in this sample may be carry-over from other donors' samples.

This clone was detected only a few times. Other DNA sequences in the sample encode the same CDR3. The chain links TRBV28 to TRBJ1-2, with a tentative D call TRBD1 (5 bases). In germline, CDR1 is MDHEN, CDR2 SYDVKM. Trimming pared 2 bases from V and 2 bases from J, leaving 12 bases between. The CDR3 has 15 residues. The CDR3 loop reads CASSLVQGSNYGYTF. CDR3 nucleotide sequence: TGTGCCAGCAGTTTAGTTCAGGGTTCCAACTATGGCTACACCTTC.

V is TRBV14 and J is TRBJ2-1; D gene ambiguous. This CDR3 is built from 12 residues. V lost 1 base and J 15 bases, leaving 13 bases between the germline ends. Germline V CDR1 and CDR2: SGHDN, FVKESK. CDR3 protein: CASSQGGPLPFF. CDR3 coding DNA: TGTGCCAGCAGCCAAGGAGGCCCTCTCCCGTTCTTC.

This clone was seen a handful of times. The chain has TRBV28 and TRBJ2-7; 9 nucleotides agree with TRBD1. The V segment lost 2 bases and the J segment 10 bases; nucleotides outside the gene matches: 6. The CDR3 has 13 residues. Germline CDR1 and CDR2: MDHEN and SYDVKM. CDR3 residues: CASSLGTGRQQYF. CDR3 bases: TGTGCCAGCAGTTTAGGGACAGGGAGGCAACAGTACTTC.

The CDR3 DNA reads as TGTGCCAGCAGCTTAGTAGATCCAATTTACAATGAGCAGTTCTTC. This translates into CASSLVDPIYNEQFF. The rearrangement joins TRBV7-2 to TRBJ2-1; D is unclear. V was cut by 1 base and J by 4 bases, with 11 bases left in between. Germline V gene lookup returns CDR1 SGHTA and CDR2 FQGNSA. CDR3 length equals 15 residues.

The chain has TRBV18 and TRBJ1-4; no reliable D call. The CDR3 has 15 residues. In germline, CDR1 is KGHSH, CDR2 LQKENI. V was clipped by 0 bases and J by 3 bases, with 8 bases between them. The CDR3: CASSPPAEANEKLFF. The CDR3 DNA reads as TGTGCCAGCTCACCACCGGCAGAGGCTAATGAAAAACTGTTTTTT.

This chain joins TRBV18 and TRBJ1-1; D gene unclear. With 3 bases removed from V and 0 bases from J, the gap between germline ends came to 8 bases. Germline CDR1 and CDR2: KGHSH and LQKENI. The CDR3 extends over 14 amino acids. The CDR3 loop is CASSPEIMNTEAFF. The CDR3 DNA reads TGTGCCAGCTCACCCGAGATTATGAACACTGAAGCTTTCTTT.

This clone was counted only a few times. This sequence joins TRBV4-3 and TRBJ2-2; 7 nucleotides align to TRBD2. Trimming cost V 4 bases and J 2 bases; bases outside gene matches: 7. From germline, CDR1 is LGHNA and CDR2 YSLEER. This CDR3 has 16 amino acids. The CDR3 here is CASSRGASGNTGELFF. CDR3 sequence (DNA): TGCGCCAGCAGCCGAGGGGCTAGCGGAAACACCGGGGAGCTGTTTTTT.

The CDR3 coding sequence is TGTGCCAGCAGCTTAGGCAGGGCGAATGAGCAGTTCTTC. It codes for CASSLGRANEQFF. V is TRBV7-9 and J is TRBJ2-1; D possibly corresponds to TRBD1 (5 bases). This CDR3 is 13 amino acids long. Trimming left V 1 base short and J 7 bases short, with 8 bases between. The germline CDR1 and CDR2 sequences are SEHNR and FQNEAQ (reference sequence).

J is TRBJ2-1 and V is TRBV28; D uncertain. Trimming removed 6 bases at V and 8 bases at J, with 11 bases between. CDR3 size: 12 residues. Germline V lookup: CDR1 MDHEN, CDR2 SYDVKM. For the CDR3, the DNA is TGTGCCAGCAGCTCCCAGAAGGATGAGCAGTTCTTC. Translated, it gives CASSSQKDEQFF.

The chain links TRBV30 to TRBJ1-2; maybe TRBD1 (6 bases). Looked up from germline, CDR1 is GTSNPN and CDR2 is SVGIG (reference sequence). The V gene lost 5 bases and the J gene lost 8 bases, with 9 bases spanning the gap. The CDR3 runs to 10 residues. The DNA for the CDR3 is TGTGCCTGGCAGGGGACGGGCTACACCTTC. This gives the protein CAWQGTGYTF.

In regard to this clone: A read error is the likely source, as a far larger clone sits one nucleotide away. The chain is built from TRBV15 and TRBJ1-6, with 8 bases matching TRBD1. Germline V gene lookup returns CDR1 LNHNV and CDR2 YYDKDF (reference sequence). V dropped 6 bases and J dropped 10; count of bases not matched to a gene: 11. The CDR3 has 15 amino acids. This chain's CDR3 is CATRRRTGGRSPLHF. CDR3 DNA: TGTGCCACCAGGAGAAGAACAGGGGGTCGATCACCCCTCCACTTT.

In regard to this clone: At one of its ends the junction is not consistent with the germline gene, which may arise from a read error. CDR3: CASSQDTLGGPGELFF. The CDR3 DNA reads as TGCGCCAGCAGCCAAGATACGCTGGGAGGGCCCGGGGAGCTGTTTTTT. The chain is built from TRBV7-9 and TRBJ2-2; 7 nucleotides match TRBD2. Germline CDR1 reads SEHNR; CDR2 reads FQNEAQ (reference sequence). The CDR3 sequence is 16 residues long.

CDR3 region: CASSLGQGVREQYF. The CDR3 DNA follows: TGTGCCAGCAGCCTGGGACAGGGGGTGAGGGAGCAGTACTTC. The chain employs TRBV7-2 and TRBJ2-7; 11 nucleotides align to TRBD1. This CDR3 region has 14 residues. The ends lost 5 bases at V and 7 bases at J; junction bases unmatched: 7. Germline CDR1 SGHTA, CDR2 FQGNSA.

The rearrangement uses TRBV5-6 and TRBJ2-5; possibly TRBD2 for D (6 bases). The CDR3 runs to 13 residues. Germline V CDR1 and CDR2: SGHDT, YYEEEE. The germline V and J ends were trimmed by 4 bases and 11 bases, with 18 bases remaining between them. In DNA form, the CDR3 reads TGTGCCAGCAGCCGCCGACTAGTCGAGGAGCAGTACTTC. Translated, it gives CASSRRLVEEQYF.

The genes are TRBV5-4 and TRBJ2-4; D remains ambiguous. The germline gives CDR1 SGHNT, CDR2 YYREEE (reference sequence). V was pared by 0 bases and J by 1 base, with 14 bases between. This CDR3 has 17 amino acids. The CDR3 loop reads CASSLGIASAAKNIQYF. The DNA of the CDR3 is TGTGCCAGCAGCTTGGGAATAGCTTCCGCGGCCAAAAACATTCAGTACTTC.

The chain recombines TRBV5-4 with TRBJ1-2; a weak D match, TRBD1 (5 bases). CDR1 and CDR2 from the germline V gene are SGHNT and YYREEE (reference sequence). The V end was cut by 0 bases, the J end by 4 bases, with 7 bases between. The CDR3 loop spans 13 amino acids. The CDR3 DNA reads TGTGCCAGCAGCTTGGTAGACAGCTATGGCTACACCTTC. This codes for CASSLVDSYGYTF.

This chain links TRBV5-4 with TRBJ1-1; weak D call: TRBD1 (5 bases). CDR1 is SGHNT and CDR2 is YYREEE in the germline V gene (reference sequence). CDR3 length equals 14 residues. Trimming stripped 4 bases from V and 7 bases from J, with 17 bases between. The CDR3 sequence: CASSPRGGAGEAFF. In DNA, the CDR3 is TGTGCCAGCAGCCCCCGGGGAGGGGCCGGTGAAGCTTTCTTT.

The chain couples TRBV7-3 to TRBJ1-1; D ambiguous. The germline V gene has CDR1 SGHTA and CDR2 FQGTGA. The CDR3 extends over 13 amino acids. Trimming pared 5 bases from V and 4 bases from J, leaving 11 bases between. The CDR3 protein is CASSPGVGTEAFF. CDR3 nucleotides: TGTGCCAGCAGCCCCGGTGTTGGCACTGAAGCTTTCTTT.

The V call is TRBV19, the J call TRBJ1-4; 7 bases map to TRBD1. CDR3 length: 16 residues. Losses at the gene ends were 3 bases for V and 8 bases for J; bases not matched to a gene: 12. CDR1 and CDR2 from the germline V gene are LNHDA and SQIVND (reference sequence). Written as DNA, the CDR3 is TGTGCCAGTAGTATGTTCTCTACAGGGGATAACGAAAAACTGTTTTTT. It is translated as CASSMFSTGDNEKLFF.

This sequence joins TRBV30 and TRBJ2-1; TRBD1 aligns across 9 bases. V was pared by 3 bases and J by 7 bases, with 10 bases of the junction left unmatched. This CDR3 comprises 15 residues. The germline CDR1 and CDR2 sequences are GTSNPN and SVGIG (reference sequence). CDR3 sequence reads: CAWRRGQGTGNEQFF. CDR3 nucleotides: TGTGCCTGGAGACGGGGACAGGGAACCGGGAATGAGCAGTTCTTC.

This clone has only a few counts. The V and J genes are TRBV7-2 and TRBJ2-7, with D perhaps matching TRBD1 or TRBD2 (5 bases each). This CDR3 has 15 amino acids. Between the trimmed V and J ends, which lost 1 base and 3 bases, there was a span of 13 bases. From germline, CDR1 is SGHTA and CDR2 FQGNSA. The CDR3 DNA follows: TGTGCCAGCAGCTTAGGAACCGGGACCATCTACGAGCAGTACTTC. Its translation is CASSLGTGTIYEQYF.

The rearrangement uses TRBV6-1 and TRBJ1-2; D is unresolved. The CDR3 is 15 amino acids. Germline-derived CDR1 and CDR2 are MNHNS and SASEGT. Between the trimmed V and J ends, which lost 6 bases and 0 bases, there was a span of 14 bases. CDR3 loop: CASSPSSGANYGYTF. The CDR3 DNA reads as TGTGCCAGCAGCCCCAGTTCGGGAGCTAACTATGGCTACACCTTC.

This rearrangement joins TRBV28 to TRBJ1-3; a possible D gene is TRBD1 (6 bases). The CDR3 totals 16 residues. V lost 5 bases to trimming and J lost 0 bases, with 14 bases between them. Germline CDR1 reads MDHEN; CDR2 reads SYDVKM. CDR3: CASSLLGTLSGNTIYF. CDR3 nucleotides: TGTGCCAGCAGTCTCCTAGGGACACTCTCTGGAAACACCATATATTTT.

The count of this clone is one. The V call is TRBV5-1, the J call TRBJ2-7; D not certain. Germline assignment: CDR1 SGHRS and CDR2 YFSETQ. The length of the CDR3 is 13 residues. The ends were cut back, 1 base at V and 2 bases at J, with 7 bases in the middle. The CDR3 DNA reads TGCGCCAGCAGCTTGTCTGTAACCTACGAGCAGTACTTC. Translating it yields CASSLSVTYEQYF.

This rearrangement joins TRBV11-2 to TRBJ1-4; TRBD1 aligns across 8 bases. The V gene end was trimmed by 5 bases and the J gene end by 7 bases; junction bases not matched to a gene: 6. Germline V gene lookup returns CDR1 SGHAT and CDR2 FQNNGV. This CDR3 contains 14 residues. CDR3 amino acids: CASSHGQGGEKLFF. Written as DNA, the CDR3 is TGTGCCAGCAGCCACGGACAGGGTGGTGAAAAACTGTTTTTT.

The chain has TRBV25-1 and TRBJ2-1; 9 nucleotides match TRBD2. Trimming removed 3 bases from V and 3 bases from J; junction bases left unmatched: 6. Germline V lookup: CDR1 MGHDK, CDR2 SYGVNS. The CDR3 consists of 16 residues. This CDR3 reads CASSEGSGGNYNEQFF. CDR3 DNA: TGTGCCAGCAGTGAGGGGAGCGGGGGGAACTACAATGAGCAGTTCTTC.

This clone was recorded a few times. J is TRBJ2-3 and V is TRBV4-1; possibly TRBD1 for D (5 bases). The CDR3 extends over 17 amino acids. V was trimmed by 2 bases and J by 6 bases, leaving 21 bases between them. The germline V gene encodes CDR1 MGHRA and CDR2 YSYEKL. The CDR3 spells CASSQKRGGQGQDTQYF. As DNA, the CDR3 is TGCGCCAGCAGCCAAAAAAGGGGTGGCCAGGGTCAGGATACGCAGTATTTT.